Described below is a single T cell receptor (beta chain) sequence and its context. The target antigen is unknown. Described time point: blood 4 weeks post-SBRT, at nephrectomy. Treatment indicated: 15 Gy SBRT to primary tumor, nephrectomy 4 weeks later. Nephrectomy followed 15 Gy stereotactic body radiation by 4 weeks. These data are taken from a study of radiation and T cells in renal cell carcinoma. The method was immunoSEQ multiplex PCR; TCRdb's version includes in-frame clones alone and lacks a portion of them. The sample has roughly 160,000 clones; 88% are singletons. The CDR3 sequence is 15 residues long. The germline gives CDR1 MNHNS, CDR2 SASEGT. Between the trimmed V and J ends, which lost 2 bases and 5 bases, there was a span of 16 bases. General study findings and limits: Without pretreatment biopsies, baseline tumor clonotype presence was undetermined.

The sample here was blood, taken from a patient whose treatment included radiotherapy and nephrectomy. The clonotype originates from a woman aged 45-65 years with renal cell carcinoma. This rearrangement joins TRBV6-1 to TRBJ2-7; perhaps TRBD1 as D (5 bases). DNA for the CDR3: TGTGCCAGCAGTGAACAGGGTTCCCTGCTCAACGAGCAGTACTTC. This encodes CASSEQGSLLNEQYF.